Shown below are 4 T cell receptor beta chains from a single sample sequenced in a study of CD8+CD57+ T cells in acquired aplastic anemia. Study-wide points: Patients carried CD8+CD57+ cells that were less diverse than their total CD4+ and CD8+ pools.

The patients chosen for sequencing had shown expansion of CD8+CD57+ cells (detected by flow cytometry). The template for TCR beta VDJ and CDR3 sequence profiling was genomic DNA. MiXCR, run by TCRdb on the reads, gives a single entry per CDR3 protein. The table has about 20,000 distinct CDR3 sequences, about two fifths seen once; the top ten hold more than 75%. Their antigens remain unidentified. The sample taken for sequencing was CD8+CD57+ T cells sorted from PBMCs. Subset specified: bead-enriched CD8+CD57+ effector memory T cells from SAA patients. These receptors were obtained from a human donor with aplastic anemia.

The chain carries TRBV10-3 and TRBJ1-3; D is perhaps TRBD1 (5 bases). The V gene's germline CDR1 is ENHRY and CDR2 SYGVKD. V was clipped by 0 bases and J by 0 bases, with 6 bases between them. The CDR3 has 15 amino acids. The CDR3 coding sequence is TGTGCCATCAGTGAGTCCGGGACCTCTGGAAACACCATATATTTT. It is translated as CAISESGTSGNTIYF.

This rearrangement joins TRBV11-1 to TRBJ2-1, with D maybe TRBD2 (5 bases). The V end was cut by 3 bases, the J end by 2 bases, with 11 bases between. The CDR3 runs to 15 residues. Germline loops: CDR1 SGHAT, CDR2 FQDESV (reference sequence). The CDR3 DNA reads as TGTGCCAGCAGCTTCGGGTTCGGGGCCTACAATGAGCAGTTCTTC. Protein sequence: CASSFGFGAYNEQFF.

This clonotype was recorded a few times. J is TRBJ1-2 and V is TRBV29-1; D is unclear. V lost 5 bases to trimming and J lost 1 base, with 23 bases between them. Per the germline V gene, CDR1 is SQVTM and CDR2 is ANQGSEA. This CDR3 spans 17 amino acids. In DNA, the CDR3 is TGCAGCGTTATGGTGTTCGGGCAGATAAGCGATAACTATGGCTACACCTTC. This codes for CSVMVFGQISDNYGYTF.

This clonotype was counted many times. The rearrangement links TRBV20-1 to TRBJ2-7; D is perhaps TRBD1 or TRBD2 (6 bases each). The germline gives CDR1 DFQATT, CDR2 SNEGSKA (reference sequence). The CDR3 consists of 15 residues. The V and J ends lost 0 bases and 5 bases respectively, with 17 bases between them. CDR3 DNA: TGCAGTGCTAGAGATCTGAAGAGGGGGGAGGACGAGCAGTACTTC. Its protein is CSARDLKRGEDEQYF.